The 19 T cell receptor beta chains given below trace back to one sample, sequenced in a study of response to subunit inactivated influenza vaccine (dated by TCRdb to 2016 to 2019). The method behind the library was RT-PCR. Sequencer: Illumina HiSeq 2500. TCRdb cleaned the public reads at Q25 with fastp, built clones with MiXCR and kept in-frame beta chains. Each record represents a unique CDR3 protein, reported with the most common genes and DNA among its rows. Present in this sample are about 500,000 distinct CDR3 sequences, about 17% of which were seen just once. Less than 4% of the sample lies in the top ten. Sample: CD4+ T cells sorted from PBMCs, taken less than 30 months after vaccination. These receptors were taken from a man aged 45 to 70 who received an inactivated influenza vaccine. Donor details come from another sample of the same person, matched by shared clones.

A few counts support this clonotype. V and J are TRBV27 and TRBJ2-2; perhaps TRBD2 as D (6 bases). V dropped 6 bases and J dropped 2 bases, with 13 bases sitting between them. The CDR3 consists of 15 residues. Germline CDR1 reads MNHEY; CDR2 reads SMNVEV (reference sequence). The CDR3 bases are TGTGCCAGCAGATCTCTAGCGCCCAACACCGGGGAGCTGTTTTTT. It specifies CASRSLAPNTGELFF.

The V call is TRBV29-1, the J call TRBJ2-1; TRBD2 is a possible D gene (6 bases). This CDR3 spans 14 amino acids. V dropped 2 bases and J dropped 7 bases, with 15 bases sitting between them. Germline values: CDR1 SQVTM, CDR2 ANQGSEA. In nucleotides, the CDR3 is TGCAGCGTTGAACGACTAGGAGATTCTAATGAGCAGTTCTTC. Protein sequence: CSVERLGDSNEQFF.

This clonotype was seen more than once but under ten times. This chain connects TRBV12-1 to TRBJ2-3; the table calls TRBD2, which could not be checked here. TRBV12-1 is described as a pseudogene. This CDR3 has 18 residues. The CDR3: CASSFVLAELRREDTQYF. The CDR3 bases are TGTGCCAGCAGCTTTGTACTAGCGGAGCTCAGGAGGGAAGATACGCAGTATTTT.

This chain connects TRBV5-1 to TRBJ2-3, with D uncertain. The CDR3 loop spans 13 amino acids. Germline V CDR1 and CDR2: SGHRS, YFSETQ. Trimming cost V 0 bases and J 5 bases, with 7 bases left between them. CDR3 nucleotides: TGCGCCAGCAGCTTGGGGGGTATAGATACGCAGTATTTT. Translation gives CASSLGGIDTQYF.

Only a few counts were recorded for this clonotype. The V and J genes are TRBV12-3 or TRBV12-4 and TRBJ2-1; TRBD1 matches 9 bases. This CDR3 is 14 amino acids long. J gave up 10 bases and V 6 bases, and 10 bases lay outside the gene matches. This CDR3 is CASRGTGREWEQFF. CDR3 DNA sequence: TGTGCCAGCAGGGGGACAGGGCGGGAGTGGGAGCAGTTCTTC.

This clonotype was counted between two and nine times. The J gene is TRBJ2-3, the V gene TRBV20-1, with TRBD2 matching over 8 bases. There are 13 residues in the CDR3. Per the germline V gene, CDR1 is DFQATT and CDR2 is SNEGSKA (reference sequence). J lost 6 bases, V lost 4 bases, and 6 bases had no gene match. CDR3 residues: CSAIVAGSDTQYF. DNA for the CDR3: TGCAGTGCTATAGTAGCGGGATCCGATACGCAGTATTTT.

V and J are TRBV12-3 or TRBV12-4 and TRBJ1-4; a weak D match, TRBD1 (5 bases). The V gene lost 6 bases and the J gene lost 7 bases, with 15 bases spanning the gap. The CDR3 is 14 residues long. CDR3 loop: CASRVRGRGEKLFF. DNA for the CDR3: TGTGCCAGCAGAGTCCGGGGGAGGGGTGAAAAACTGTTTTTT.

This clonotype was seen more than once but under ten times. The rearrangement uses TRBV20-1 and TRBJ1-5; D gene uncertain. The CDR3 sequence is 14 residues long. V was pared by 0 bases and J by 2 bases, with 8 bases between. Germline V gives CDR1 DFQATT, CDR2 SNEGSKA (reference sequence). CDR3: CSARDGPGNQPQHF. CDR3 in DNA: TGCAGTGCTAGAGATGGGCCGGGCAATCAGCCCCAGCATTTT.

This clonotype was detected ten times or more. The CDR3 bases are TGTGCCAGCAGCCAAGCCGGGGAGCTGTTTTTT. It translates to CASSQAGELFF. The genes are TRBV3-1 and TRBJ2-2; D remains ambiguous. This CDR3 spans 11 amino acids. V was shortened by 1 base and J by 6 bases, with 0 bases between the two germline ends. Germline CDR1 and CDR2: LGHDT and YNNKEL (reference sequence).

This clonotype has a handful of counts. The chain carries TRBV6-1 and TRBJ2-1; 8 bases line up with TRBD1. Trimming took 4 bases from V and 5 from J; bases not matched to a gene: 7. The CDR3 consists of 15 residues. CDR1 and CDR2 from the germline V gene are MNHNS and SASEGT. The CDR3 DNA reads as TGTGCCAGCAGTGCAGACAGGGGTAAGGACAATGAGCAGTTCTTC. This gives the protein CASSADRGKDNEQFF.

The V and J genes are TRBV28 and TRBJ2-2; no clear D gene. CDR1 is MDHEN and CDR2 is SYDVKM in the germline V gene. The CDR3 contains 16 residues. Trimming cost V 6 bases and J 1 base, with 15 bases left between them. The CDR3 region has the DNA TGTGCCAGCAGAGTCTCTACTGGTATGAACACCGGGGAGCTGTTTTTT. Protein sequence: CASRVSTGMNTGELFF.

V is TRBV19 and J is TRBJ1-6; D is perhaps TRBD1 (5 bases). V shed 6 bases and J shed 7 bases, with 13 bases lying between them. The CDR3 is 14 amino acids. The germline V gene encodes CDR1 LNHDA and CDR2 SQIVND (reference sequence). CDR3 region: CASRRGSENSPLHF. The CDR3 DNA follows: TGTGCCAGTAGGCGGGGGTCCGAAAATTCACCCCTCCACTTT.

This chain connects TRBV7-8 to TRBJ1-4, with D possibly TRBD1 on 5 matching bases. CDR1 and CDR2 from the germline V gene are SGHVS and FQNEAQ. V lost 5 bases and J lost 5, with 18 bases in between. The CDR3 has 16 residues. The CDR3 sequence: CASSEPNRDVNEKLFF. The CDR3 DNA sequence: TGTGCCAGCAGCGAACCGAACCGGGACGTCAATGAAAAACTGTTTTTT. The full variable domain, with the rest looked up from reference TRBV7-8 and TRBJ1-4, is GAGVSQSPRYKVAKRGQDVALRCDPISGHVSLFWYQQALGQGPEFLTYFQNEAQLDKSGLPSDRFFAERPEGSVSTLKIQRTQQEDSAVYLCASSEPNRDVNEKLFFGSGTQLSVL.

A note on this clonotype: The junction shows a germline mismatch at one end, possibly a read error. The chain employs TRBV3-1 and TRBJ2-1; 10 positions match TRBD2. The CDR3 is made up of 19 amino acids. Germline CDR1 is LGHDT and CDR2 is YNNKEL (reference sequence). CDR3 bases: TGTGCCACCAGCCACTCTAGCGGGAGCTCTCCAACAGCCTACAATGAGCAGTTCTTC. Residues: CATSHSSGSSPTAYNEQFF.

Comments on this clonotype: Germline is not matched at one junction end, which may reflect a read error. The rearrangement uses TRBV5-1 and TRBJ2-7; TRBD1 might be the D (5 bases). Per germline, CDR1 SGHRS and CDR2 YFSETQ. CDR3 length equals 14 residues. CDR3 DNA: TGCGCCAGCAGGTTGGGGCAGGGAAGATACGAGCAGTACTTC. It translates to CASRLGQGRYEQYF.

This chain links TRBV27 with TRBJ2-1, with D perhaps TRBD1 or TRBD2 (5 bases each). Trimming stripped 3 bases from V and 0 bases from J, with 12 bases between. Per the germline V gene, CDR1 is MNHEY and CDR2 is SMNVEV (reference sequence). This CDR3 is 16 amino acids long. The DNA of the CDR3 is TGTGCCAGCAGTTTTGAGGGGCGTAGCTCCTACAATGAGCAGTTCTTC. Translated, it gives CASSFEGRSSYNEQFF.

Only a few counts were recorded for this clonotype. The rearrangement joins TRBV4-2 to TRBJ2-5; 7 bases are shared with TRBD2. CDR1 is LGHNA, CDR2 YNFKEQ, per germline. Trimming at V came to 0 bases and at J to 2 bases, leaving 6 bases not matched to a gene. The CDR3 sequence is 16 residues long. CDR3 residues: CASSQDHLAVQETQYF. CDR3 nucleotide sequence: TGTGCCAGCAGCCAAGATCACCTAGCGGTACAAGAGACCCAGTACTTC.

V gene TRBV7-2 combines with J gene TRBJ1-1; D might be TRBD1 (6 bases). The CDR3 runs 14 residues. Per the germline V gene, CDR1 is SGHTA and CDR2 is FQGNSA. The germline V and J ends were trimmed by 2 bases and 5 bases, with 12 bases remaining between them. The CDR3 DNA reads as TGTGCCAGCAGCTTACGAGCCAGGGGAACTGAAGCTTTCTTT. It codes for CASSLRARGTEAFF.

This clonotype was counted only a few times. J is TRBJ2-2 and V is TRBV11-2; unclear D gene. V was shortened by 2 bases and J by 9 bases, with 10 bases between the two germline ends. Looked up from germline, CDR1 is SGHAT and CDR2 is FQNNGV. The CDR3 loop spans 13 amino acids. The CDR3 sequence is CASSLTSFRELFF. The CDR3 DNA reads TGTGCCAGCAGCTTAACGAGTTTCCGGGAGCTGTTTTTT.